This T cell receptor (beta chain) appears in the sequencing data of a study of cytomegalovirus exposure and HLA in healthy donors. Broader study findings: In vitro experiments confirmed that three CMV-associated chains were specific for CMV antigens. With later analysis, a missense DCLRE1C variant became linked to TCR beta V- and J-gene trimming. Reportedly, HLA-A and HLA-B alleles of most subjects were accurately predicted from TCR beta. Later analysis showed most CMV-associated TCR beta chains appearing HLA-restricted.

To note about this clone: Its antigen is currently unknown.

The CDR3 runs 15 residues. The PCR contained 60 Vbeta and 13 Jbeta primers. This table comes from immunoSEQ multiplex PCR, and its TCRdb copy is limited to in-frame clones, with some not included. The table shows about 240,000 clones, with about 88% occurring only once. Sequencing input: PBMCs. This clonotype was sampled from a girl aged 2-10 years in good health and CMV-seronegative. The rearrangement links TRBV1 to TRBJ2-7; whether TRBD2, the table's D call, matches the DNA was not checked. TRBV1 corresponds to a pseudogene. CDR3 amino acids: CTSSQKREGRYEQYF. The CDR3 DNA reads as TGCACCAGCAGCCAAAAGCGGGAGGGCCGATACGAGCAGTACTTC.